The 22 T cell receptor beta chains given below trace back to one sample, sequenced in a study of CD8+CD57+ T cells in acquired aplastic anemia. For sequencing, patients were chosen who had shown expansion of CD8+CD57+ cells by flow cytometry. TCR beta VDJ and CDR3 profiling used genomic DNA as template. In TCRdb, the reads were re-called with MiXCR into one record per CDR3 protein. The sample contains fewer than 250,000 distinct CDR3 sequences, around 45% of which appear only once. The sample was sorted CD4+, CD8+, or CD8+CD57+ T cells (not recorded which) from PBMCs. All receptors derive from a human donor with aplastic anemia.

The table lists this clonotype with many counts. The rearrangement links TRBV7-3 to TRBJ1-1; D remains ambiguous. V dropped 8 bases and J dropped 0 bases, with 10 bases sitting between them. The CDR3 runs 13 residues. From germline, CDR1 is SGHTA and CDR2 FQGTGA. The CDR3 region is CASAHAMNTEAFF. The CDR3 DNA reads as TGTGCCAGCGCACATGCTATGAACACTGAAGCTTTCTTT. The whole variable domain, filled in from reference TRBV7-3 and TRBJ1-1, reads GAGVSQTPSNKVTEKGKYVELRCDPISGHTALYWYRQSLGQGPEFLIYFQGTGAADDSGLPNDRFFAVRPEGSVSTLKIQRTERGDSAVYLCASAHAMNTEAFFGQGTRLTVV.

This clonotype has a count of ten or more. The gene calls are TRBV9 and TRBJ2-1; D might be TRBD2 (5 bases). Trimming stripped 7 bases from V and 4 bases from J, with 15 bases between. Germline values: CDR1 SGDLS, CDR2 YYNGEE. The CDR3 spans 14 residues. CDR3 bases: TGTGCCAGCTCGATGGAGGTCGCTTACAATGAGCAGTTCTTC. This gives the protein CASSMEVAYNEQFF.

The table lists this clonotype with many counts. The genes are TRBV11-2 and TRBJ2-7; D not certain. The CDR3 is 13 residues long. In germline, CDR1 is SGHAT, CDR2 FQNNGV. The ends were cut back, 3 bases at V and 1 base at J, with 7 bases in the middle. The CDR3 DNA is TGTGCCAGCAGCTTCCCCAGTTCCTACGAGCAGTACTTC. Translation gives CASSFPSSYEQYF.

This clonotype was observed at least ten times. The chain employs TRBV15 and TRBJ1-1, with 8 bases matching TRBD1. Germline trimming cut 4 bases from V and 4 bases from J; bases unmatched to any gene: 11. Germline loops: CDR1 LNHNV, CDR2 YYDKDF (reference sequence). The CDR3 is 16 residues long. The chain's CDR3 is CATSMLTGDMSTEAFF. The CDR3 DNA reads as TGTGCCACCAGCATGCTGACAGGGGATATGAGCACTGAAGCTTTCTTT.

In this sample, this clonotype turned up once. This chain joins TRBV29-1 and TRBJ2-1; D remains unclear. CDR1 and CDR2 from the germline V gene are SQVTM and ANQGSEA. The V gene lost 4 bases and the J gene lost 5 bases, with 18 bases spanning the gap. CDR3 size: 15 residues. The CDR3 loop reads CSVVPTNRQDNEQFF. The CDR3 coding sequence is TGCAGCGTTGTACCCACTAACCGCCAAGACAATGAGCAGTTCTTC.

The table lists this clonotype with many counts. For the CDR3, the DNA is TGTGCCAGCAGCCCACGTTCGGGACGGGAAGACTATGGCTACACCTTC. Amino acid sequence: CASSPRSGREDYGYTF. The chain links TRBV7-2 to TRBJ1-2; a possible D gene is TRBD1 (5 bases). Germline V gene lookup returns CDR1 SGHTA and CDR2 FQGNSA. The CDR3 loop spans 16 amino acids. Trimming took 5 bases from V and 3 from J, leaving 19 bases between them.

This clonotype was recorded at least ten times. V is TRBV20-1 and J is TRBJ1-6, with a possible D match to TRBD1 (6 bases). The V gene lost 6 bases and the J gene lost 5 bases, with 11 bases spanning the gap. The CDR3 length is 13 residues. Germline V gives CDR1 DFQATT, CDR2 SNEGSKA (reference sequence). CDR3: CSALDRDNSPLHF. CDR3 DNA sequence: TGCAGTGCCCTGGACAGAGATAATTCACCCCTCCACTTT.

This clonotype was seen ten or more times. The chain couples TRBV2 to TRBJ1-1; 9 bases are shared with TRBD1. The germline gives CDR1 SNHLY, CDR2 FYNNEI. V lost 10 bases and J lost 0; bases outside the gene matches: 9. The CDR3 extends over 15 amino acids. The CDR3 loop is CAKVFGQGLNTEAFF. The CDR3 nucleotides read TGTGCCAAGGTCTTCGGACAGGGGTTGAACACTGAAGCTTTCTTT.

The chain carries TRBV20-1 and TRBJ1-1; 8 positions match TRBD1. CDR1 is DFQATT, CDR2 SNEGSKA, per germline (reference sequence). The CDR3 covers 15 residues. Losses at the gene ends were 3 bases for V and 1 base for J; bases not matched to a gene: 7. The CDR3, as DNA: TGCAGTGCTAGCGTCTTTGGGACAGGGAACACTGAAGCTTTCTTT. Its translation is CSASVFGTGNTEAFF.

Details on this clonotype: One end of the junction fails to match germline, which may point to a read error. The chain employs TRBV4-3 and TRBJ1-1; D is unclear. CDR1 is LGHNA, CDR2 YSLEER, per germline. CDR3 length: 15 amino acids. CDR3 DNA sequence: TGCGCCAGCAGCCAAGACCCGGGCCCGAACGCTGAAGCTTTCTTT. As protein: CASSQDPGPNAEAFF.

The J gene is TRBJ1-2, the V gene TRBV20-1, with 7 bases aligning to TRBD1. This CDR3 is 14 amino acids long. The germline CDR1 and CDR2 sequences are DFQATT and SNEGSKA (reference sequence). V gave up 4 bases and J gave up 0 bases; unmatched junction bases: 5. The CDR3 loop is CSAKGGRANYGYTF. The CDR3 DNA reads as TGCAGTGCTAAAGGGGGCCGAGCTAACTATGGCTACACCTTC.

A single count supports this clonotype. Lacking the conserved final phenylalanine or tryptophan, this CDR3 likely reflects a read error. This chain connects TRBV4-1 to TRBJ2-7, with 11 bases aligning to TRBD2. The CDR3 consists of 13 residues. Germline CDR1 and CDR2: MGHRA and YSYEKL. The trim removed 1 base at V and 7 bases at J, leaving 0 bases unmatched. The CDR3 loop is CASSQGTSGEQYI. In DNA, the CDR3 is TGCGCCAGCAGCCAAGGGACTAGCGGGGAGCAGTACATC.

The chain joins TRBV4-1 to TRBJ2-7; D possibly corresponds to TRBD2 (6 bases). Between the trimmed V and J ends, which lost 3 bases and 6 bases, there was a span of 18 bases. CDR3 size: 15 residues. The germline V gene encodes CDR1 MGHRA and CDR2 YSYEKL. For the CDR3, the DNA is TGCGCCAGCAGCCATGCGACTAGGAGGGGTCTCGAGCAGTACTTC. Translating it yields CASSHATRRGLEQYF.

CDR3 sequence reads: CASSLPLGAEAFF. The CDR3 DNA reads TGTGCCAGCAGCCTCCCCCTCGGGGCTGAAGCTTTCTTT. The J gene is TRBJ1-1, the V gene TRBV7-9; D is ambiguous. The CDR3 length is 13 residues. Germline V gene lookup returns CDR1 SEHNR and CDR2 FQNEAQ (reference sequence). V gave up 5 bases and J gave up 6 bases, with 13 bases separating them.

This clonotype was recorded a few times. J is TRBJ2-7 and V is TRBV2, with 7 positions matching TRBD1. With 6 bases clipped from V and 0 bases from J, the junction kept 8 bases outside the gene matches. From germline, CDR1 is SNHLY and CDR2 FYNNEI. The CDR3 extends over 15 amino acids. The CDR3 loop reads CASRRSGTASYEQYF. The CDR3 bases are TGTGCCAGCAGACGATCCGGGACAGCCTCCTACGAGCAGTACTTC.

In this sample, this clonotype turned up a few times. The genes are TRBV30 and TRBJ2-3, with D uncertain. Looked up from germline, CDR1 is GTSNPN and CDR2 is SVGIG (reference sequence). The CDR3 is 14 amino acids. With 4 bases removed from V and 5 bases from J, the gap between germline ends came to 16 bases. The CDR3 coding sequence is TGTGCCTGGACCCCAACTGGGGTCGGAGATACGCAGTATTTT. Translating gives CAWTPTGVGDTQYF.

The V and J genes are TRBV7-9 and TRBJ2-7, with TRBD2 matching 15 bases. Germline V CDR1 and CDR2: SEHNR, FQNEAQ (reference sequence). The CDR3 is made up of 16 amino acids. V lost 5 bases, J lost 4 bases, and 6 bases stayed unmatched. The CDR3 is CASSPPGLAGGYEQYF. Written as DNA, the CDR3 is TGTGCCAGCAGCCCCCCGGGACTAGCGGGAGGATACGAGCAGTACTTC.

To note about this clonotype: A much larger clone sits a single nucleotide away, making a read error possible. The genes are TRBV6-2 or TRBV6-3 and TRBJ1-6, with a tentative D call TRBD1 (5 bases). The CDR3 consists of 14 residues. The germline V gene encodes CDR1 MNHEY and CDR2 SVGEGT. V lost 8 bases, J lost 6 bases, and 14 bases lay in between. The CDR3 region has the DNA TGTGCCAGCGGCCAGGGTATTTTTAATTCACCCCTCCACTTT. Translation gives CASGQGIFNSPLHF.

This clonotype was detected many times. The V gene is TRBV19, the J gene TRBJ2-7; D gene ambiguous. This CDR3 comprises 15 residues. Germline loops: CDR1 LNHDA, CDR2 SQIVND (reference sequence). V dropped 6 bases and J dropped 1 base, with 16 bases sitting between them. The CDR3 spells CASSPRRYPSYEQYF. As DNA, the CDR3 is TGTGCCAGTAGCCCCCGCAGATACCCTTCCTACGAGCAGTACTTC.

This chain connects TRBV20-1 to TRBJ2-1; no clear D gene. Germline CDR1 is DFQATT and CDR2 is SNEGSKA (reference sequence). This CDR3 is built from 14 residues. V dropped 0 bases and J dropped 3 bases, with 9 bases sitting between them. This CDR3 is CSARDGRDYNEQFF. The CDR3 DNA is TGCAGTGCTAGAGACGGTAGAGACTACAATGAGCAGTTCTTC.

This clonotype was picked up many times. One end of the junction does not line up with germline, which may come from a read error. The chain links TRBV7-9 to TRBJ1-3; a possible D gene is TRBD1 (6 bases). The CDR3 length is 14 residues. Germline-derived CDR1 and CDR2 are SEHNR and FQNEAQ (reference sequence). CDR3 residues: CASTPGGSENTIYF. CDR3 in DNA: TGTGCCAGCACCCCGGGGGGCTCTGAAAACACCATATATTTT.

This clonotype was found many times. The chain couples TRBV5-1 to TRBJ1-2; 10 bases map to TRBD1. The germline CDR1 and CDR2 sequences are SGHRS and YFSETQ. The ends lost 7 bases at V and 7 bases at J; junction bases unmatched: 4. This CDR3 comprises 12 residues. CDR3 coding DNA: TGCGCCAGCGGGACAGGGGCGCTTGGCTACACCTTC. Residues: CASGTGALGYTF.